These 5 T cell receptor beta chains share one sample of origin, sequenced in a study of CD8 T cells in Susac syndrome (dated by TCRdb to about 2019). The method was the immunoSEQ multiplex PCR assay. RNA was extracted with the RNeasy kit and roughly 0.5 to 1 ug was reverse transcribed using random hexamers. TCRdb reprocessed the public reads (quality trimming at Q25 with fastp, clone calling with MiXCR) and kept in-frame beta chains. Rows are unified per CDR3 protein, each entry keeping the most common DNA and genes. In this sample the table shows 150,000 to 200,000 distinct CDR3 sequences, just under 95% of which occur a single time. Together, the top ten hold 0.12% to 0.15% of the sample. Input material: CD4+ T cells from PBMCs. The receptors stem from a human donor in good health.

The genes are TRBV5-1 and TRBJ2-3; unclear D gene. The CDR3 spans 14 residues. The V end was cut by 0 bases, the J end by 4 bases, with 9 bases between. Germline V gives CDR1 SGHRS, CDR2 YFSETQ. Here the CDR3 DNA reads TGCGCCAGCAGCTTGGCCCAAGGTTCAGATACGCAGTATTTT. It translates to CASSLAQGSDTQYF.

This chain links TRBV5-1 with TRBJ1-1; the D is unclear. With 0 bases removed from V and 5 bases from J, the gap between germline ends came to 5 bases. The CDR3 runs to 12 residues. Germline CDR1 SGHRS, CDR2 YFSETQ. The CDR3 region has the DNA TGCGCCAGCAGCTTGGATCGGACTGAAGCTTTCTTT. Protein: CASSLDRTEAFF.

The chain employs TRBV27 and TRBJ2-2; D is uncertain. Trimming left V 4 bases short and J 7 bases short, with 4 bases between. Per the germline V gene, CDR1 is MNHEY and CDR2 is SMNVEV (reference sequence). CDR3 size: 11 residues. CDR3 in DNA: TGTGCCAGCAGTTCGCTCGGGGAGCTGTTTTTT. Protein sequence: CASSSLGELFF.

This chain uses TRBV12-3 or TRBV12-4 with TRBJ2-5; 9 bases are shared with TRBD2. V was clipped by 4 bases and J by 5 bases; unmatched bases: 11. CDR3 length equals 16 residues. For the CDR3, the DNA is TGTGCCAGCAGTTCAGGCCTAGCGGGACCCTCGGAGACCCAGTACTTC. This encodes CASSSGLAGPSETQYF.

The DNA of the CDR3 is TGTGCCAGCAGCCCTAGGGAGGGAAACACTGAAGCTTTCTTT. Translating gives CASSPREGNTEAFF. The chain carries TRBV2 and TRBJ1-1; D not resolved. The V gene's germline CDR1 is SNHLY and CDR2 FYNNEI. Deletions cut 6 bases from V and 2 bases from J, with 13 bases between. This CDR3 has 14 residues.